This T cell receptor beta chain is drawn from a study of naive and memory T cell subsets. The study's findings and limits: A few larger clonotypes appeared in naive repertoires, especially CD8, possibly memory cells re-expressing CD45RA.

The length of the CDR3 is 16 residues. V was pared by 3 bases and J by 3 bases, with 14 bases between. Germline CDR1 and CDR2: MGHRA and YSYEKL. With respect to this clonotype: As yet, its antigen is unknown.

Both TRBC1 and TRBC2 were covered by a beta constant-region primer of two equimolar oligonucleotides. The ligated cDNA underwent four PCR rounds using SP2 and nested alpha and beta constant-region primers. Via MiXCR, TCRdb re-called the UMI-ligation and nested PCR reads, giving one row per CDR3 protein. The sample includes around 140,000 distinct CDR3 sequences, approximately 20% of them seen just once. The receptor's source is a human donor in good health. The sample consisted of naive CD8+ T cells from blood. The chain joins TRBV4-1 to TRBJ2-2; D perhaps matches TRBD1 (6 bases). The CDR3 sequence is CASSQIQGWDTGELFF. The CDR3 bases are TGCGCCAGCAGCCAGATACAGGGTTGGGACACCGGGGAGCTGTTTTTT.